These T cell receptor beta chains were read from a single sample in a study of CD8+ T cells in alopecia areata. Profiling relied on immunoSEQ multiplex PCR, and the TCRdb table lists in-frame clones only, not all of them. The table shows about 140,000 clones, with around 54% occurring only once. What was sequenced was CD4+ T cells sorted from blood. The receptors stem from a human donor in good health. Each CDR3 is given with its conserved first and last residue. D genes are given only for firm matches. Clone size is given for some rows only: seen once, a few or many times, or a class if the clone is expanded.

>TRBV19|15|TRBD1|TRBJ1-2|many
TGTGCCAGTACTACGAACCAGGGGGCAAACTATGGCTACACCTTC
CASTTNQGANYGYTF
>TRBV5-1|15|-|TRBJ2-1|-
TGCGCCAGCAGCCCCCCAGCTGACTCCTACAATGAGCAGTTCTTC
CASSPPADSYNEQFF
>TRBV5-1|15|-|TRBJ1-1|-
TGCGCCAGCAGCTTGGGAGGACCCATGAACACTGAAGCTTTCTTT
CASSLGGPMNTEAFF
>TRBV15|11|-|TRBJ2-7|-
TGTAGTGCGGGTAACTCCTACGAGCAGTACTTC
CSAGNSYEQYF
>TRBV20-1|11|-|TRBJ2-7|-
TGCAGTGCTAGGGTGGTCGACGAGCAGTACTTC
CSARVVDEQYF
>TRBV28|14|-|TRBJ1-5|-
TGTGCCAGCAGTTTATCAGGGGAGGGTCAGCCCCAGCATTTT
CASSLSGEGQPQHF
>TRBV30|12|-|TRBJ2-4|-
TGTGCCTGGAGTGTGTCCAAAAACATTCAGTACTTC
CAWSVSKNIQYF
>TRBV28|14|TRBD1|TRBJ2-7|-
TGTGCCAGCAGTTTAACAGGGGGCTCCGACGAGCAGTACTTC
CASSLTGGSDEQYF
>TRBV5-1|15|-|TRBJ1-2|-
TGCGCCAGCAGCCCGGGGGCGGCAGGCCGCTATGGCTACACCTTC
CASSPGAAGRYGYTF
>TRBV7-2|14|-|TRBJ1-2|-
TGTGCCAGCAGCCCTTGGACGAGTAACTATGGCTACACCTTC
CASSPWTSNYGYTF
>TRBV29-1|9|-|TRBJ1-1|few
TGCAGCGTGGGGGGAAAGGCTTTCTTT
CSVGGKAFF
>TRBV29-1|14|TRBD1|TRBJ2-7|-
TGCAGCGTTGGGCCGGGACAGGGGAGGTACGAGCAGTACTTC
CSVGPGQGRYEQYF
>TRBV2|15|TRBD2|TRBJ2-5|-
TGTGCCAGCAAAACTAGCGGAGGGATCCAAGAGACCCAGTACTTC
CASKTSGGIQETQYF
>TRBV6-1|12|-|TRBJ1-5|-
TGTGCCAGCAAAGAATCGATCCAGCCCCAGCATTTT
CASKESIQPQHF
>TRBV9|16|-|TRBJ1-4|-
TGTGCCAGCAGCGCCTCTACCGGGACAAGGGCGGAAAAACTGTTTTTT
CASSASTGTRAEKLFF
>TRBV29-1|14|TRBD1|TRBJ2-1|-
TGCAGCGCCCGAGGACAGGGGGACTACAATGAGCAGTTCTTC
CSARGQGDYNEQFF
>TRBV28|16|-|TRBJ2-1|-
TGTGCCAGCAGTTTATGGTCGGGCATGGGTTCCAATGAGCAGTTCTTC
CASSLWSGMGSNEQFF
>TRBV7-9|14|TRBD2|TRBJ2-7|few
TGTGCCAGCAGCCCCCTAAGGACTAGACCCGAGCAGTACTTC
CASSPLRTRPEQYF
>TRBV4-2|15|-|TRBJ1-5|-
TGTGCCAGCAGCCAAGACGAGTATGGGGCTCAGCCCCAGCATTTT
CASSQDEYGAQPQHF
>TRBV7-2|13|-|TRBJ2-5|once
TGTGCCAGCAGCTTAGAAGGAATACAGACCCAGTACTTC
CASSLEGIQTQYF
>TRBV4-3|14|-|TRBJ1-2|few
TGCGCCAGCAGCCTACCCCAGGGCCTCGATGGCTACACCTTC
CASSLPQGLDGYTF
>TRBV29-1|13|TRBD2|TRBJ2-3|-
TGCAGCGTTGATGGTGCGGGAGGTCATACGCAGTATTTT
CSVDGAGGHTQYF
>TRBV7-9|15|-|TRBJ2-3|few
TGTGCCAGCAGCTTAGCGGGAGGCATCACAGATACGCAGTATTTT
CASSLAGGITDTQYF
>TRBV29-1|13|-|TRBJ2-5|-
TGCAGCGTTCAAAGAGGAGGGGTAGAGACCCAGTACTTC
CSVQRGGVETQYF
>TRBV29-1|15|TRBD1|TRBJ1-2|few
TGCAGCGTTGTAGGGGGGGACAGGGGAACCTATGGCTACACCTTC
CSVVGGDRGTYGYTF
>TRBV23-1|18|TRBD2|TRBJ2-3|few
TGCGCCAGCAGTCACCCGGGACTAGCGGAGGATAGCACAGATACGCAGTATTTT
CASSHPGLAEDSTDTQYF
>TRBV30|14|-|TRBJ2-2|few
TGTGCCTGGGGGGATGAGGGCCACACCGGGGAGCTGTTTTTT
CAWGDEGHTGELFF
>TRBV5-6|15|TRBD1|TRBJ2-5|-
TGTGCCAGCAGCCACAGGACAGGGGGCGGGGAGACCCAGTACTTC
CASSHRTGGGETQYF
>TRBV7-3|13|-|TRBJ2-7|-
TGTGCCAGCTCCGTCGGGGAAGGCAGGCAGCAGTACTTC
CASSVGEGRQQYF
>TRBV5-1|17|TRBD2|TRBJ2-5|once
TGCGCCAGCAGCGTGGGACTAGCGGGAGGTTTGCAAGAGACCCAGTACTTC
CASSVGLAGGLQETQYF
>TRBV7-8|14|-|TRBJ2-5|-
TGTGCAGCACTAGTGGCGCGCCTCCAAGAGACCCAGTACTTC
CAALVARLQETQYF
>TRBV4-1|16|-|TRBJ2-7|-
TGCGCCAGCAGCCATCCTACGGGGGTCCTCTCCTACGAGCAGTACTTC
CASSHPTGVLSYEQYF
>TRBV29-1|14|-|TRBJ2-2|-
TGCAGCGTTGAGCACGTAATGAACACCGGGGAGCTGTTTTTT
CSVEHVMNTGELFF
>TRBV29-1|12|-|TRBJ2-1|once
TGCAGCGTCTCGGCCAACTACAATGAGCAGTTCTTC
CSVSANYNEQFF
>TRBV10-2|14|TRBD2|TRBJ2-5|-
TGCGCCAGCCGGGGAGCGGGAGGGGCTGAGACCCAGTACTTC
CASRGAGGAETQYF
>TRBV29-1|12|-|TRBJ2-3|-
TGCAGCGTGAACAGGGTCCCAGATACGCAGTATTTT
CSVNRVPDTQYF
>TRBV6-5|14|-|TRBJ2-2|-
TGTGCCAGCAGTTACCGCCGCGACACCGGGGAGCTGTTTTTT
CASSYRRDTGELFF
>TRBV7-9|18|TRBD2|TRBJ2-7|few
TGTGCCAGCAGCTTAGCGCTGGGACTAGCGGACCTCTCCTACGAGCAGTACTTC
CASSLALGLADLSYEQYF
>TRBV30|17|TRBD1|TRBJ1-1|once
TGTGCCTGGCAATACACAGGGGCGCGGGGCCTGAACACTGAAGCTTTCTTT
CAWQYTGARGLNTEAFF
>TRBV7-9|14|-|TRBJ1-4|few
TGTGCCAGCAGCTTATCGGGCAGAAATGAAAAACTGTTTTTT
CASSLSGRNEKLFF